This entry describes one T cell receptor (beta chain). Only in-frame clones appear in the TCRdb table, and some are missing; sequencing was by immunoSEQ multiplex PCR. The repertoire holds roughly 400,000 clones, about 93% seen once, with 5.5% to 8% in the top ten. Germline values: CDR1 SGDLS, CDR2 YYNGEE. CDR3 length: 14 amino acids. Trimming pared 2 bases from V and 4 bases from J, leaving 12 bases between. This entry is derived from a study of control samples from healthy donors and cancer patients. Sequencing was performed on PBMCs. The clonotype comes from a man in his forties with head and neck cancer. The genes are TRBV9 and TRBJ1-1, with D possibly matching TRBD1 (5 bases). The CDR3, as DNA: TGTGCCAGCAGCGTCGCCGGGGCGGCCACTGAAGCTTTCTTT. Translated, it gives CASSVAGAATEAFF.